This TCR beta chain is drawn from a study of T cell changes during pregnancy in multiple sclerosis. Germline V gives CDR1 SGHVS, CDR2 FNYEAQ. The CDR3 runs 15 residues. J gave up 4 bases and V 7 bases, and 10 bases lay outside the gene matches. Libraries were prepared by immunoSEQ multiplex PCR; TCRdb keeps only in-frame clonotypes and omits some of them. The sample shows 40,000 to 60,000 clones, approximately 95% of them seen only once. This sequence originates from a female donor with multiple sclerosis, enrolled in a pregnancy study. This sample comprised CD8+ T cells from peripheral blood mononuclear cells, obtained in the first trimester of pregnancy. The chain links TRBV7-6 to TRBJ2-1, with 7 nucleotides matching TRBD2. CDR3 sequence reads: CASTQWEGRYNEQFF. DNA for the CDR3: TGTGCCAGCACCCAATGGGAGGGCCGATACAATGAGCAGTTCTTC.